The 29 T cell receptor beta chains in this list originate from one sample, sequenced in a study of blood T cell repertoires in COVID-19 (dated by TCRdb to the early 2020s). The receptor library was made with the immunoSEQ multiplex PCR assay. TCRdb limited this immuneACCESS table to in-frame rearrangements with V and J called. A share of clones is missing; checked studies link under half to unresolved V genes, and the rest is unexplained. This sample gives a few hundred thousand clones in total; just under 85% of them show up just once. The ten largest clones take up 4% to 5% of the sample. Specimen: peripheral blood. Receptor source: a woman aged 45 to 65 with active or convalescent COVID-19.

In the case of this clone: Other DNA sequences from this sample encode an identical CDR3 as well. V gene TRBV5-1 combines with J gene TRBJ2-1; D is possibly TRBD2 (5 bases). V gave up 0 bases and J gave up 8 bases, with 9 bases separating them. CDR1 is SGHRS, CDR2 YFSETQ, per germline. The CDR3 is 13 residues long. The CDR3 protein is CASSLAGGYEQFF. In DNA form, the CDR3 reads TGCGCCAGCAGCTTGGCAGGAGGCTATGAGCAGTTCTTC.

The rearrangement joins TRBV25-1 to TRBJ1-2; TRBD1 matches 8 bases. CDR1 MGHDK and CDR2 SYGVNS come from the germline V gene. J lost 8 bases, V lost 4 bases, and 6 bases had no gene match. This CDR3 is 13 amino acids long. CDR3 nucleotide sequence: TGTGCCAGCAGTGGACAGGGGATAAGAGGCTACACCTTC. Its translation: CASSGQGIRGYTF.

Only a few counts were recorded for this clone. This rearrangement joins TRBV6-7 to TRBJ2-7, with 10 bases that match TRBD2. TRBV6-7 is annotated as an ORF whose role is uncertain. This CDR3 is built from 16 residues. J lost 1 base, V lost 2 bases, and 5 bases had no gene match. The CDR3 sequence: CASSYPSTSGSYEQYF. In nucleotides, the CDR3 is TGTGCCAGCAGTTACCCCTCGACTAGCGGGTCCTACGAGCAGTACTTC.

The CDR3 sequence: CASSYSTGRLTEAFF. The CDR3 DNA reads as TGTGCCAGCAGTTACTCTACAGGGCGGCTCACTGAAGCTTTCTTT. The genes are TRBV6-5 and TRBJ1-1; D is perhaps TRBD1 (6 bases). The CDR3 is made up of 15 amino acids. V dropped 0 bases and J dropped 4 bases, with 12 bases sitting between them. The germline gives CDR1 MNHEY, CDR2 SVGAGI.

The rearrangement joins TRBV14 to TRBJ2-7; 9 positions agree with TRBD1. Germline-derived CDR1 and CDR2 are SGHDN and FVKESK. The J segment lost 4 bases and the V segment lost 2 bases, leaving 6 bases of the junction unmatched. The CDR3 spans 15 residues. CDR3 sequence: CASSQPGQGTYEQYF. CDR3 DNA sequence: TGTGCCAGCAGCCAACCGGGACAGGGTACATACGAGCAGTACTTC.

The genes are TRBV5-1 and TRBJ1-5, with D perhaps TRBD1 (5 bases). CDR1 is SGHRS, CDR2 YFSETQ, per germline. CDR3 length: 15 residues. V lost 1 base to trimming and J lost 0 bases, with 8 bases between them. CDR3 sequence (DNA): TGCGCCAGCAGCTTGAAAGGGGATAGCAATCAGCCCCAGCATTTT. It codes for CASSLKGDSNQPQHF.

The chain combines TRBV6-5 with TRBJ1-3; maybe TRBD1 (5 bases). The germline V and J ends were trimmed by 2 bases and 0 bases, with 11 bases remaining between them. The CDR3 length is 16 residues. From germline, CDR1 is MNHEY and CDR2 SVGAGI. The CDR3 reads CASSYAGPVSGNTIYF. The CDR3 nucleotides read TGTGCCAGCAGTTACGCAGGGCCGGTCTCTGGAAACACCATATATTTT.

The chain uses TRBV14 and TRBJ2-7; 12 bases are a match to TRBD2. CDR1 is SGHDN and CDR2 is FVKESK in the germline V gene. The junction had 13 bases not matched to a gene; V was cut back by 1 base and J by 3 bases. CDR3 length equals 19 residues. The CDR3 sequence: CASSQGLAGVLNHLYEQYF. The DNA of the CDR3 is TGTGCCAGCAGCCAAGGACTAGCGGGAGTTCTAAACCACCTCTACGAGCAGTACTTC.

The CDR3 loop is CASSKERGSGNTIYF. The CDR3 coding sequence is TGTGCCAGCAGTAAGGAAAGGGGCTCTGGAAACACCATATATTTT. The gene calls are TRBV2 and TRBJ1-3, with D tentatively TRBD1 (5 bases). The V gene's germline CDR1 is SNHLY and CDR2 FYNNEI. Trimming shortened V by 5 bases and J by 0 bases, and 11 bases separated the two germline ends. The CDR3 runs 15 residues. The variable domain in full, completed from reference TRBV2 and TRBJ1-3, reads EPEVTQTPSHQVTQMGQEVILRCVPISNHLYFYWYRQILGQKVEFLVSFYNNEISEKSEIFDDQFSVERPDGSNFTLKIRSTKLEDSAMYFCASSKERGSGNTIYFGEGSWLTVV.

The chain carries TRBV10-3 and TRBJ2-2; TRBD2 matches 7 bases. The CDR3 runs to 13 residues. Germline V gives CDR1 ENHRY, CDR2 SYGVKD. V lost 10 bases to trimming and J lost 7 bases; unmatched junction nucleotides: 9. The DNA of the CDR3 is TGTGCCACTGGGCGGGAGAAGTACGGGGAGCTGTTTTTT. Its translation is CATGREKYGELFF.

The CDR3 DNA reads TGCGCCAGCAGCCAGGTCCCTTGGGGGCAGAGGACTGAAGCTTTCTTT. Residues: CASSQVPWGQRTEAFF. The rearrangement uses TRBV4-1 and TRBJ1-1; TRBD1 might be the D (6 bases). The CDR3 covers 16 residues. The V gene lost 3 bases and the J gene lost 5 bases, with 19 bases spanning the gap. Germline V gives CDR1 MGHRA, CDR2 YSYEKL.

The V gene is TRBV7-8, the J gene TRBJ2-2; 8 bases match TRBD1. The CDR3 is 17 amino acids. The junction had 8 bases not matched to a gene; V was cut back by 5 bases and J by 0 bases. Germline-derived CDR1 and CDR2 are SGHVS and FQNEAQ. The CDR3 DNA is TGTGCCAGCAGCAAGACAGGGGCAGCCGCGAACACCGGGGAGCTGTTTTTT. It is translated as CASSKTGAAANTGELFF.

This clone has just a few counts. The V gene is TRBV27, the J gene TRBJ1-5, with D uncertain. Between the trimmed V and J ends, which lost 3 bases and 7 bases, there was a span of 10 bases. The CDR3 totals 13 residues. Germline CDR1 is MNHEY and CDR2 is SMNVEV (reference sequence). The CDR3 spells CASSLGGKQPQHF. The CDR3 nucleotides read TGTGCCAGCAGTTTGGGCGGGAAACAGCCCCAGCATTTT.

V and J are TRBV7-8 and TRBJ2-4; D call uncertain. The CDR3 loop spans 12 amino acids. With 1 base removed from V and 9 bases from J, the gap between germline ends came to 7 bases. Germline V CDR1 and CDR2: SGHVS, FQNEAQ. The CDR3 region is CASSLGATIQYF. For the CDR3, the DNA is TGTGCCAGCAGCTTAGGGGCGACCATTCAGTACTTC.

The chain employs TRBV7-9 and TRBJ1-2; 9 bases line up with TRBD1. V shed 7 bases, J shed 0 bases, and the junction held 6 bases outside the gene matches. CDR3 length equals 15 residues. The germline gives CDR1 SEHNR, CDR2 FQNEAQ (reference sequence). The CDR3 nucleotides are TGTGCCAGCACCCCGCGGGACAGGGCTAACTATGGCTACACCTTC. Its translation is CASTPRDRANYGYTF.

This chain connects TRBV5-1 to TRBJ1-4; 12 nucleotides align to TRBD1. This CDR3 is built from 17 residues. V was pared by 4 bases and J by 7 bases, with 11 bases of the junction left unmatched. Germline-derived CDR1 and CDR2 are SGHRS and YFSETQ. This CDR3 is CASSQGTGGVGSEKLFF. The CDR3 nucleotides are TGCGCCAGCAGCCAAGGGACAGGGGGCGTCGGTAGTGAAAAACTGTTTTTT.

The V call is TRBV2, the J call TRBJ2-4; possible D gene TRBD2, 5 bases. V lost 4 bases and J lost 1, with 11 bases in between. The CDR3 has 15 residues. The V gene's germline CDR1 is SNHLY and CDR2 FYNNEI. CDR3 bases: TGTGCCAGCAGTGGACCCGGAGGCGCCAAAAACATTCAGTACTTC. Its protein is CASSGPGGAKNIQYF.

V is TRBV30 and J is TRBJ2-2; TRBD2 agrees at 11 bases. The CDR3 extends over 17 amino acids. Germline CDR1 reads GTSNPN; CDR2 reads SVGIG (reference sequence). Losses at the gene ends were 0 bases for V and 7 bases for J; bases not matched to a gene: 10. The CDR3 DNA reads as TGTGCCTGGAGTGTAAGTCGTACTAGCGGGAGTGTCGGGGAGCTGTTTTTT. This sequence encodes CAWSVSRTSGSVGELFF.

The rearrangement joins TRBV5-4 to TRBJ1-5; 10 bases fit TRBD1. CDR3 size: 14 residues. The germline V gene has CDR1 SGHNT and CDR2 YYREEE (reference sequence). V shed 4 bases and J 5 bases; nucleotides not matched to a gene: 3. The CDR3 loop is CASSPGTGDQPQHF. Here the CDR3 DNA reads TGTGCCAGCAGCCCAGGGACAGGGGATCAGCCCCAGCATTTT. Supplemented by reference TRBV5-4 and TRBJ1-5, the full variable domain reads ETGVTQSPTHLIKTRGQQVTLRCSSQSGHNTVSWYQQALGQGPQFIFQYYREEENGRGNFPPRFSGLQFPNYSSELNVNALELDDSALYLCASSPGTGDQPQHFGDGTRLSIL.

The chain has TRBV4-2 and TRBJ2-7; TRBD2 matches 10 bases. The length of the CDR3 is 16 residues. V shed 0 bases, J shed 4 bases, and the junction held 6 bases outside the gene matches. The germline V gene has CDR1 LGHNA and CDR2 YNFKEQ. CDR3 in DNA: TGTGCCAGCAGCCAAGATCGAAGCGGGGGGGTATACGAGCAGTACTTC. Its translation: CASSQDRSGGVYEQYF.

DNA of the CDR3: TGCGCCAGCAGCGGGGGACAGGGATCAAACATTCAGTACTTC. It is translated as CASSGGQGSNIQYF. The V gene is TRBV5-1, the J gene TRBJ2-4; TRBD1 matches at 9 bases. CDR3 length: 14 amino acids. The trim removed 4 bases at V and 6 bases at J, leaving 5 bases unmatched. CDR1 and CDR2 (germline): SGHRS, YFSETQ.

DNA of the CDR3: TGCAGCGTTTTTGCTACGGGTAACTATGGCTACACCTTC. Amino acids: CSVFATGNYGYTF. The rearrangement links TRBV29-1 to TRBJ1-2; D call uncertain. Trimming removed 5 bases from V and 1 base from J, with 11 bases in between. The CDR3 loop spans 13 amino acids. Germline CDR1 SQVTM, CDR2 ANQGSEA.

Only a few counts were recorded for this clone. Other DNA sequences of this sample code for an identical CDR3. The chain employs TRBV5-1 and TRBJ1-4; the match to TRBD1 covers 7 bases. J lost 7 bases, V lost 0 bases, and 3 bases had no gene match. CDR1 is SGHRS and CDR2 is YFSETQ in the germline V gene. CDR3 length: 14 residues. The CDR3 is CASSLEGAREKLFF. CDR3 sequence (DNA): TGCGCCAGCAGCTTGGAGGGGGCGCGTGAAAAACTGTTTTTT.

This clone showed up just a few times. The genes are TRBV12-3 or TRBV12-4 and TRBJ1-6; no firm D call. The CDR3 runs to 13 residues. V was shortened by 4 bases and J by 7 bases, with 8 bases between the two germline ends. CDR3 nucleotide sequence: TGTGCCAGCAGTTCCAGACTCAATTCACCCCTCCACTTT. Protein sequence: CASSSRLNSPLHF.

DNA of the CDR3: TGTGCCAGCACGTACAGCCCAGTGAACACTGAAGCTTTCTTT. This sequence encodes CASTYSPVNTEAFF. The chain couples TRBV6-6 to TRBJ1-1; D remains ambiguous. Trimming left V 7 bases short and J 0 bases short, with 12 bases between. The CDR3 totals 14 residues. Germline V gene sequence: CDR1 MNHNY, CDR2 SVGAGI (reference sequence).

This clone appeared a few times. The J gene is TRBJ1-5, the V gene TRBV21-1; TRBD1, the table's D call, lacks a check against the DNA. TRBV21-1 is described as a pseudogene. The CDR3 loop spans 15 amino acids. The CDR3 DNA follows: TGTGCCAGCAGCAAAGAGTTAAGGGGCTACATGGCCCAGCATTTT. This sequence encodes CASSKELRGYMAQHF.

V usage is TRBV28 and J usage is TRBJ1-3; D not resolved. V shed 8 bases and J shed 2 bases, with 10 bases lying between them. CDR1 and CDR2 from the germline V gene are MDHEN and SYDVKM. This CDR3 is 13 amino acids long. CDR3 nucleotides: TGTGCCAGCTTGAACGGGGCTGGAAACACCATATATTTT. Protein product: CASLNGAGNTIYF.

V gene TRBV10-3 combines with J gene TRBJ1-2; 7 bases are shared with TRBD1. Germline CDR1 ENHRY, CDR2 SYGVKD. This CDR3 is built from 13 residues. The junction had 9 bases not matched to a gene; V was cut back by 6 bases and J by 8 bases. The CDR3 DNA is TGTGCCATCAGATCCAGGGGGTTAAGGGGCTACACCTTC. Translated, it gives CAIRSRGLRGYTF.

This chain connects TRBV18 to TRBJ2-3; 9 bases line up with TRBD1. The germline gives CDR1 KGHSH, CDR2 LQKENI. The trim removed 0 bases at V and 1 base at J, leaving 2 bases unmatched. The CDR3 runs 16 residues. The CDR3 loop reads CASSPPGQGGTDTQYF. CDR3 DNA sequence: TGTGCCAGCTCACCACCGGGACAGGGAGGCACAGATACGCAGTATTTT.